The 20 T cell receptor beta chains reported below all come from one sample, sequenced in a study of control samples from healthy donors and cancer patients. Sequencing used immunoSEQ multiplex PCR; TCRdb keeps in-frame clones, though not all of them. The repertoire has 120,000 or so clones, 80% to 95% of them found once; the top ten carry roughly 8.7%. The material sequenced was blood. The receptor source for this set is a man younger than 30 in good health.

The V call is TRBV13, the J call TRBJ1-2, with D unresolved. Trimming took off 4 bases at V and 8 bases at J, with 11 bases between the two ends. The CDR3 totals 12 residues. Per the germline V gene, CDR1 is PRHDT and CDR2 is FYEKMQ (reference sequence). The CDR3 spells CASSWRGRGYTF. As DNA, the CDR3 is TGTGCCAGCAGCTGGCGAGGGCGAGGCTACACCTTC.

The V gene is TRBV4-1, the J gene TRBJ2-3, with 13 nucleotides matching TRBD2. V gave up 4 bases and J gave up 2 bases; unmatched junction bases: 9. Germline CDR1 reads MGHRA; CDR2 reads YSYEKL. CDR3 length: 18 amino acids. In DNA form, the CDR3 reads TGCGCCAGCAGCCGAGGGACTAGCGGGGACATTTACACAGATACGCAGTATTTT. Amino acid sequence: CASSRGTSGDIYTDTQYF.

This clone has just one count. The V gene is TRBV6-5, the J gene TRBJ2-4; 7 bases map to TRBD1. The CDR3 runs 15 residues. Germline V gives CDR1 MNHEY, CDR2 SVGAGI. J gave up 0 bases and V 6 bases, and 5 bases lay outside the gene matches. CDR3 sequence (DNA): TGTGCCAGCAGCCCCGCAGGGGGAGCCAAAAACATTCAGTACTTC. As protein: CASSPAGGAKNIQYF.

This clone was recorded once. V and J are TRBV12-3 or TRBV12-4 and TRBJ2-5; D possibly uses TRBD1 or TRBD2 (5 bases each). The CDR3 spans 13 residues. With 1 base removed from V and 3 bases from J, the gap between germline ends came to 6 bases. CDR3: CASSLGGEETQYF. The CDR3 DNA reads as TGTGCCAGCAGTTTAGGAGGGGAAGAGACCCAGTACTTC.

The rearrangement links TRBV6-6 to TRBJ2-7; 8 bases line up with TRBD1. CDR1 and CDR2 from the germline V gene are MNHNY and SVGAGI (reference sequence). The CDR3 extends over 15 amino acids. Trimming took 2 bases from V and 2 from J; bases not matched to a gene: 5. The CDR3 DNA reads as TGTGCCAGCAGTTACGGTGCCAGGGGGCCCTACGAGCAGTACTTC. Amino acid sequence: CASSYGARGPYEQYF.

This rearrangement joins TRBV7-9 to TRBJ2-3; 7 bases fit TRBD1. CDR1 is SEHNR and CDR2 is FQNEAQ in the germline V gene (reference sequence). This CDR3 comprises 16 residues. Trimming cost V 0 bases and J 2 bases; bases outside gene matches: 5. The CDR3 loop is CASSLAWDRTTDTQYF. DNA of the CDR3: TGTGCCAGCAGCTTAGCCTGGGACAGAACCACAGATACGCAGTATTTT.

The chain joins TRBV10-2 to TRBJ2-7, with D possibly being TRBD1 (6 bases). Trimming pared 4 bases from V and 2 bases from J, leaving 12 bases between. This CDR3 has 14 amino acids. The V gene's germline CDR1 is WSHSY and CDR2 SAAADI. In DNA, the CDR3 is TGCGCCAGCAGTGGGACAGATCACCCCTACGAGCAGTACTTC. It codes for CASSGTDHPYEQYF.

This chain connects TRBV6-5 to TRBJ2-7; 7 bases match TRBD1. Looked up from germline, CDR1 is MNHEY and CDR2 is SVGAGI. The CDR3 is 14 residues long. J gave up 2 bases and V 5 bases, and 6 bases lay outside the gene matches. CDR3 bases: TGTGCCAGCAGTCCTGACAGGGTCCCCTACGAGCAGTACTTC. Its translation: CASSPDRVPYEQYF.

The chain joins TRBV3-1 (or the pseudogene TRBV3-2) to TRBJ1-1; D might be TRBD1 (5 bases). Trimming removed 1 base at V and 1 base at J, with 10 bases between. Per the germline V gene, CDR1 is LGHDT and CDR2 is YNNKEL (reference sequence). This CDR3 comprises 15 residues. CDR3 DNA sequence: TGTGCCAGCAGCCAAGTTGCCACAGGGAACACTGAAGCTTTCTTT. It translates to CASSQVATGNTEAFF.

The V and J genes are TRBV2 and TRBJ2-2, with D possibly matching TRBD1 (6 bases). V shed 6 bases and J shed 0 bases, with 14 bases lying between them. This CDR3 has 16 amino acids. The germline V gene has CDR1 SNHLY and CDR2 FYNNEI. This CDR3 is CASRAPGQANTGELFF. The CDR3 nucleotides are TGTGCCAGCAGAGCTCCGGGACAAGCGAACACCGGGGAGCTGTTTTTT.

The chain uses TRBV7-9 and TRBJ2-7; TRBD1 matches at 7 bases. Trimming at V came to 1 base and at J to 0 bases, leaving 6 bases not matched to a gene. CDR1 is SEHNR and CDR2 is FQNEAQ in the germline V gene (reference sequence). The CDR3 sequence is 16 residues long. The CDR3 reads CASSLVPGTDSYEQYF. The CDR3 DNA is TGTGCCAGCAGCTTAGTCCCCGGGACAGACTCCTACGAGCAGTACTTC.

V gene TRBV19 combines with J gene TRBJ2-3, with 8 nucleotides matching TRBD1. The CDR3 is 15 residues long. Germline lookup yields CDR1 LNHDA and CDR2 SQIVND (reference sequence). The junction had 8 bases not matched to a gene; V was cut back by 3 bases and J by 6 bases. The CDR3 loop is CASSIWQGAIDTQYF. CDR3 DNA: TGTGCCAGTAGTATCTGGCAGGGGGCAATCGATACGCAGTATTTT.

This chain links TRBV4-2 with TRBJ1-1, with D unclear. The V gene lost 0 bases and the J gene lost 3 bases, with 11 bases spanning the gap. This CDR3 has 15 amino acids. Per the germline V gene, CDR1 is LGHNA and CDR2 is YNFKEQ. The CDR3 nucleotides read TGTGCCAGCAGCCAAGATATTTGGGCGGACACTGAAGCTTTCTTT. Translated: CASSQDIWADTEAFF.

V is TRBV24-1 and J is TRBJ2-1; TRBD1 matches 9 bases. Germline trimming cut 9 bases from V and 3 bases from J; bases unmatched to any gene: 8. Looked up from germline, CDR1 is KGHDR and CDR2 is SFDVKD. This CDR3 has 15 residues. Here the CDR3 DNA reads TGTGCCACCTGGGGGGGACAGGGAAACTACAATGAGCAGTTCTTC. Residues: CATWGGQGNYNEQFF.

The V gene is TRBV4-1, the J gene TRBJ1-3, with 7 bases identical to TRBD1. The J segment lost 2 bases and the V segment lost 4 bases, leaving 8 bases of the junction unmatched. The CDR3 extends over 16 amino acids. From germline, CDR1 is MGHRA and CDR2 YSYEKL. Written as DNA, the CDR3 is TGCGCCAGCAGCCCTTCACAGGGGCCGCCTGGAAACACCATATATTTT. Translation: CASSPSQGPPGNTIYF.

The V call is TRBV2, the J call TRBJ1-6, with D unclear. Looked up from germline, CDR1 is SNHLY and CDR2 is FYNNEI. The CDR3 has 16 amino acids. The V end was cut by 3 bases, the J end by 0 bases, with 9 bases between. CDR3 nucleotides: TGTGCCAGCAGTGACGTGTTGAGCTCCTATAATTCACCCCTCCACTTT. Its protein product is CASSDVLSSYNSPLHF.

The chain links TRBV7-6 to TRBJ1-1; D is undetermined. The CDR3 contains 13 residues. V lost 5 bases and J lost 7, with 14 bases in between. Looked up from germline, CDR1 is SGHVS and CDR2 is FNYEAQ. CDR3 residues: CASSAEVRGEAFF. DNA for the CDR3: TGTGCCAGCAGCGCTGAGGTACGGGGTGAAGCTTTCTTT.

Only one count was recorded for this clone. The genes are TRBV11-2 and TRBJ1-6; D is perhaps TRBD1 (5 bases). The CDR3 totals 18 residues. CDR1 SGHAT and CDR2 FQNNGV come from the germline V gene. V lost 6 bases to trimming and J lost 6 bases, with 24 bases between them. The CDR3 protein is CASREWPKLKGSNSPLHF. The DNA for the CDR3 is TGTGCCAGCAGGGAATGGCCCAAGCTGAAGGGGAGTAATTCACCCCTCCACTTT.

The CDR3 sequence: CASSSKVEAFF. Written as DNA, the CDR3 is TGTGCCAGCAGCTCGAAGGTTGAAGCTTTCTTT. The rearrangement joins TRBV7-9 to TRBJ1-1; no firm D call. Between the trimmed V and J ends, which lost 4 bases and 7 bases, there was a span of 7 bases. This CDR3 comprises 11 residues. The V gene's germline CDR1 is SEHNR and CDR2 FQNEAQ (reference sequence).

This chain connects TRBV29-1 to TRBJ2-3; the D is unclear. This CDR3 comprises 12 residues. Germline values: CDR1 SQVTM, CDR2 ANQGSEA. V was shortened by 3 bases and J by 3 bases, with 7 bases between the two germline ends. CDR3 coding DNA: TGCAGCGTTGATTCTCCGACAGATACGCAGTATTTT. Its protein is CSVDSPTDTQYF.